The source of this T cell receptor (beta chain) is a study of response to subunit inactivated influenza vaccine. Broader study findings: With each seasonal influenza vaccination, the authors suggested, few new T cells are recruited.

Germline V gives CDR1 MNHEY, CDR2 SVGEGT. Trimming shortened V by 6 bases and J by 10 bases, and 16 bases separated the two germline ends. The CDR3 has 13 residues. TCRdb re-analysed the RT-PCR reads in MiXCR, keeping a single row per CDR3 protein. The profile covers 750,000 to 850,000 distinct CDR3 sequences, with less than 20% appearing a single time and 11% taken by the ten largest. For this clonotype: The antigen is undetermined.

The material was PBMCs from blood, obtained roughly 5 days after vaccination. V is TRBV6-2 or TRBV6-3 and J is TRBJ2-1; D unresolved. This receptor was identified in a man aged 50-59 years who received an inactivated influenza vaccine. The CDR3 sequence is CASSQKKTQEQFF. The CDR3 nucleotides read TGTGCCAGCAGCCAGAAAAAGACGCAAGAGCAGTTCTTC.